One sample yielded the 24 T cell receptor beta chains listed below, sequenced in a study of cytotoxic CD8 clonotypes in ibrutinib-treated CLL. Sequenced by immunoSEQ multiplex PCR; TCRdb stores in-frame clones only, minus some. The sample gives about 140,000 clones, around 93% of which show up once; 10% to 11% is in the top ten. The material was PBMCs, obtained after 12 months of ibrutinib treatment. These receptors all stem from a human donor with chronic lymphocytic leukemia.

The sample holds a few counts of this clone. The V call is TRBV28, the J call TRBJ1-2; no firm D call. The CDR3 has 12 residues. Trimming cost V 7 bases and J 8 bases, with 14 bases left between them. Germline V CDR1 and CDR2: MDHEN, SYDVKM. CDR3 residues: CASTSEVWGYTF. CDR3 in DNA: TGTGCCAGCACCTCTGAGGTCTGGGGCTACACCTTC.

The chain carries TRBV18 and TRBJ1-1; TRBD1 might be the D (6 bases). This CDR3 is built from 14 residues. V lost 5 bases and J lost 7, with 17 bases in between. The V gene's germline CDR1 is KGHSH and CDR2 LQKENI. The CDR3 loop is CASSKDSLEFEAFF. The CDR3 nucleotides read TGTGCCAGCTCAAAGGACAGCCTGGAGTTTGAAGCTTTCTTT. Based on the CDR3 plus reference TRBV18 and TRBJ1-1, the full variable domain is NAGVMQNPRHLVRRRGQEARLRCSPMKGHSHVYWYRQLPEEGLKFMVYLQKENIIDESGMPKERFSAEFPKEGPSILRIQQVVRGDSAAYFCASSKDSLEFEAFFGQGTRLTVV.

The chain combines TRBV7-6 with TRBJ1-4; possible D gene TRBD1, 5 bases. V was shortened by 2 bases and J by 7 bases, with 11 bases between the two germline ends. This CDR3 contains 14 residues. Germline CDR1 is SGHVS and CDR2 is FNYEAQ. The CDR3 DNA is TGTGCCAGCAGCTTACTCGGGGGTCCTGAAAAACTGTTTTTT. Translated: CASSLLGGPEKLFF.

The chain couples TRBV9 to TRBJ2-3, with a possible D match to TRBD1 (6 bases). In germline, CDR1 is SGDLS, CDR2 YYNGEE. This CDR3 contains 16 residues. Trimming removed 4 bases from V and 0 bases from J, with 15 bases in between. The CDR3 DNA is TGTGCCAGCAGCCCTCAAGGGGGAAAGAGCACAGATACGCAGTATTTT. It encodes CASSPQGGKSTDTQYF.

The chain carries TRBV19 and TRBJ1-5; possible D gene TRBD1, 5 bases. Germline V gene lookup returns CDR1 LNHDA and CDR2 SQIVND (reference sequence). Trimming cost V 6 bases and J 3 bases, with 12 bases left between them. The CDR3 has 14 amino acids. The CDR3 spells CASSQTGDNQPQHF. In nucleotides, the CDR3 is TGTGCCAGTAGCCAGACGGGGGACAATCAGCCCCAGCATTTT.

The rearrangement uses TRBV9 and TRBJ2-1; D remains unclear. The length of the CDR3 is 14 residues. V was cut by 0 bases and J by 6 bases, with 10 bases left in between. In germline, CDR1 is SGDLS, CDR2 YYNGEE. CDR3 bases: TGTGCCAGCAGCGTAGCTGATCCCGCCAATGAGCAGTTCTTC. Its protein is CASSVADPANEQFF.

The CDR3 sequence is CASSLEGLAGPTEQFF. CDR3 sequence (DNA): TGCGCCAGCAGCTTGGAAGGACTAGCGGGACCGACTGAGCAGTTCTTC. The J gene is TRBJ2-1, the V gene TRBV5-1; 12 bases agree with TRBD2. The CDR3 loop spans 16 amino acids. CDR1 is SGHRS and CDR2 is YFSETQ in the germline V gene. J gave up 9 bases and V 0 bases, and 7 bases lay outside the gene matches.

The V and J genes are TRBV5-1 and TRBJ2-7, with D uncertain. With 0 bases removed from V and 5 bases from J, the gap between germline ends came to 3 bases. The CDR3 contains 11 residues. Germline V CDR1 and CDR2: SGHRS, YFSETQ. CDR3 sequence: CASSLGDEQYF. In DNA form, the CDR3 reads TGCGCCAGCAGCTTGGGAGACGAGCAGTACTTC.

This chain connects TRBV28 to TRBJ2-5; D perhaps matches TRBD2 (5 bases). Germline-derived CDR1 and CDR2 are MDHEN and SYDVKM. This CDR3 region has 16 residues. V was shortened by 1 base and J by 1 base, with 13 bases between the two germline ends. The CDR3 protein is CASSLLLGPIQETQYF. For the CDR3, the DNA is TGTGCCAGCAGTTTATTACTAGGCCCAATCCAAGAGACCCAGTACTTC.

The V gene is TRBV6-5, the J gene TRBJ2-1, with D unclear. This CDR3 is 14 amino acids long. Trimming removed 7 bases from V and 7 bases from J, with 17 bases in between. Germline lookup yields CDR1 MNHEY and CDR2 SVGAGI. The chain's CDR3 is CASMGSYSGNEQFF. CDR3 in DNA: TGTGCCAGCATGGGATCATACTCCGGGAATGAGCAGTTCTTC.

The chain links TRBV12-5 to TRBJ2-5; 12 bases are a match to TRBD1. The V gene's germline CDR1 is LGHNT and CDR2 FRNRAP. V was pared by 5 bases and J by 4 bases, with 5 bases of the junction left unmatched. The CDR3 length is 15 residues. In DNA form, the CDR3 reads TGTGCTAGTGGTCCCGGGACAGGGGGCAGAGAGACCCAGTACTTC. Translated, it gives CASGPGTGGRETQYF.

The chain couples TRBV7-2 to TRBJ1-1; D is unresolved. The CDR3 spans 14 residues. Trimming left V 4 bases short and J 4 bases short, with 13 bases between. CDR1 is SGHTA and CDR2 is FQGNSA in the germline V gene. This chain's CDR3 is CASSSQVLSTEAFF. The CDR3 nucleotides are TGTGCCAGCAGCTCGCAGGTCCTAAGCACTGAAGCTTTCTTT.

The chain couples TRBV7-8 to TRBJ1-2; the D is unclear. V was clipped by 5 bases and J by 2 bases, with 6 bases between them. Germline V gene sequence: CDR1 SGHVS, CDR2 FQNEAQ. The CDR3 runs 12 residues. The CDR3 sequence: CASSLNNYGYTF. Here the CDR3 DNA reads TGTGCCAGCAGCCTTAACAACTATGGCTACACCTTC. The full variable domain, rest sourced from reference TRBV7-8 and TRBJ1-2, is GAGVSQSPRYKVAKRGQDVALRCDPISGHVSLFWYQQALGQGPEFLTYFQNEAQLDKSGLPSDRFFAERPEGSVSTLKIQRTQQEDSAVYLCASSLNNYGYTFGSGTRLTVV.

The CDR3 protein is CASSPRTSAFTDTQYF. As DNA, the CDR3 is TGTGCCAGTAGTCCCCGGACTAGCGCTTTCACAGATACGCAGTATTTT. The V call is TRBV19, the J call TRBJ2-3; 9 nucleotides agree with TRBD2. The V gene end was trimmed by 5 bases and the J gene end by 2 bases; junction bases not matched to a gene: 8. The germline gives CDR1 LNHDA, CDR2 SQIVND (reference sequence). The CDR3 covers 16 residues.

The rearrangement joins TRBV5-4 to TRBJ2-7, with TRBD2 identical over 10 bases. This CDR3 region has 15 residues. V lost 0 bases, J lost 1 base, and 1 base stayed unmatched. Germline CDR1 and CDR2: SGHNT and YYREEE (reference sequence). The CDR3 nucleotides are TGTGCCAGCAGCTTGGAGACTAGCGGGTCCTACGAGCAGTACTTC. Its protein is CASSLETSGSYEQYF.

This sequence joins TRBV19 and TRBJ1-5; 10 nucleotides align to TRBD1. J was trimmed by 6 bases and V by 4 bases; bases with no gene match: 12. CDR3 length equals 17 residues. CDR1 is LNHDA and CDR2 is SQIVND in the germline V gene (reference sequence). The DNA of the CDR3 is TGTGCCAGTAGTACGAGTTGGACAGGGGGAGGCGTTCAGCCCCAGCATTTT. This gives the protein CASSTSWTGGGVQPQHF.

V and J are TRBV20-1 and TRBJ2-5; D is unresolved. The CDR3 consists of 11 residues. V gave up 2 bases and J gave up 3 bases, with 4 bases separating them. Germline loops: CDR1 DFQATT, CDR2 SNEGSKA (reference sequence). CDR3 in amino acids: CSARQKETQYF. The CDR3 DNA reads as TGCAGTGCTAGACAGAAAGAGACCCAGTACTTC.

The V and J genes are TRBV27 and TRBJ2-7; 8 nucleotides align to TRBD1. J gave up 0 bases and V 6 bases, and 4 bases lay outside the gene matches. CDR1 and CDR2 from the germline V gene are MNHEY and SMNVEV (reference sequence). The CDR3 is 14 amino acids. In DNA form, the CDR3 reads TGTGCCAGCAGAACAGGGGGATACTCCTACGAGCAGTACTTC. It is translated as CASRTGGYSYEQYF.

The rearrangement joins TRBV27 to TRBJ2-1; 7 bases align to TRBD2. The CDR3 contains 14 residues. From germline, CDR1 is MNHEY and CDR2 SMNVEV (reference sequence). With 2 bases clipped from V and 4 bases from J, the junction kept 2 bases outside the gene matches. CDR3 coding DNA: TGTGCCAGCAGTTTAGCGGGAGCTTACAATGAGCAGTTCTTC. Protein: CASSLAGAYNEQFF.

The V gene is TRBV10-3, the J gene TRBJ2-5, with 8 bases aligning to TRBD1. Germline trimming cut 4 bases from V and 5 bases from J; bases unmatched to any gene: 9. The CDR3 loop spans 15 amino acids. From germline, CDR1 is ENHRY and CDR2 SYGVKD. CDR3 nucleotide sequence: TGTGCCATCAGTGCCGGCAGGGGGCGCGGGGAGACCCAGTACTTC. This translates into CAISAGRGRGETQYF.

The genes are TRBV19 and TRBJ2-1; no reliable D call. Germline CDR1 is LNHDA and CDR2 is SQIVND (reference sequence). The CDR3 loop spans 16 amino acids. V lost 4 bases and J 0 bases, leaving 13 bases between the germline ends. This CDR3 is CASSTRAPGSYNEQFF. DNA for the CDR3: TGTGCCAGTAGTACCCGGGCCCCGGGCTCCTACAATGAGCAGTTCTTC.

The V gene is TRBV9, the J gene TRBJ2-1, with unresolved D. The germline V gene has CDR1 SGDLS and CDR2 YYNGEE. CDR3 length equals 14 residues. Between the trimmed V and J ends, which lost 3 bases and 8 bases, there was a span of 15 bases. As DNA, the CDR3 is TGTGCCAGCAGCGAATTGATGGGAATTGATGAGCAGTTCTTC. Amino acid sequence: CASSELMGIDEQFF.

The CDR3 nucleotides read TGTGCCAGTAGTATAGGGACAGGGCATCAGCCCCAGCATTTT. It yields the protein CASSIGTGHQPQHF. The chain carries TRBV19 and TRBJ1-5; 8 bases match TRBD1. V was clipped by 1 base and J by 5 bases; unmatched bases: 1. CDR3 length equals 14 residues. Per germline, CDR1 LNHDA and CDR2 SQIVND (reference sequence). Full variable domain (outside the CDR3, taken from reference TRBV19 and TRBJ1-5): DGGITQSPKYLFRKEGQNVTLSCEQNLNHDAMYWYRQDPGQGLRLIYYSQIVNDFQKGDIAEGYSVSREKKESFPLTVTSAQKNPTAFYLCASSIGTGHQPQHFGDGTRLSIL.

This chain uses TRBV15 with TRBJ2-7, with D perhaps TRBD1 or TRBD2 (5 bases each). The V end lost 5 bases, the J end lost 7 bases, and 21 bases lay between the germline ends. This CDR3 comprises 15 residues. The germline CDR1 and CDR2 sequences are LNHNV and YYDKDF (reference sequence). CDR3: CATSFRRGPLGEQYF. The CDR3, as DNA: TGTGCCACCAGCTTCCGACGGGGCCCTTTAGGAGAGCAGTACTTC.